The present entry profiles one T cell receptor beta chain with its context. The antigen is unknown. The sample belongs to a study of shared clonotypes between healthy human individuals. As defined, naive CD8 cells were CD45RO-negative and positively selected for CCR7, with terminally differentiated effector memory CD45RA+ cells excluded. Sequenced by immunoSEQ multiplex PCR; TCRdb stores in-frame clones only, minus some. The repertoire consists of 600,000 or so clones, with roughly 98% occurring once and the leading ten covering 0.3%. The germline V gene encodes CDR1 SGHAT and CDR2 FQDESV (reference sequence). The CDR3 runs to 15 residues. J lost 7 bases, V lost 0 bases, and 7 bases had no gene match. Findings and limits, study-wide: Richness estimates generally favored naive over memory subsets.

This TCR was recovered from a man aged 25-45 years in good health. The chain recombines TRBV11-1 with TRBJ2-7; 9 positions agree with TRBD2. Material for sequencing was naive CD8+ T cells sorted from blood. The CDR3 DNA is TGTGCCAGCAGCTTAGCGAGTTCGGCGGGAGGGGAGCAGTACTTC. Its protein is CASSLASSAGGEQYF. Supplemented by reference TRBV11-1 and TRBJ2-7, the full variable domain reads EAEVAQSPRYKITEKSQAVAFWCDPISGHATLYWYRQILGQGPELLVQFQDESVVDDSQLPKDRFSAERLKGVDSTLKIQPAELGDSAMYLCASSLASSAGGEQYFGPGTRLTVT.